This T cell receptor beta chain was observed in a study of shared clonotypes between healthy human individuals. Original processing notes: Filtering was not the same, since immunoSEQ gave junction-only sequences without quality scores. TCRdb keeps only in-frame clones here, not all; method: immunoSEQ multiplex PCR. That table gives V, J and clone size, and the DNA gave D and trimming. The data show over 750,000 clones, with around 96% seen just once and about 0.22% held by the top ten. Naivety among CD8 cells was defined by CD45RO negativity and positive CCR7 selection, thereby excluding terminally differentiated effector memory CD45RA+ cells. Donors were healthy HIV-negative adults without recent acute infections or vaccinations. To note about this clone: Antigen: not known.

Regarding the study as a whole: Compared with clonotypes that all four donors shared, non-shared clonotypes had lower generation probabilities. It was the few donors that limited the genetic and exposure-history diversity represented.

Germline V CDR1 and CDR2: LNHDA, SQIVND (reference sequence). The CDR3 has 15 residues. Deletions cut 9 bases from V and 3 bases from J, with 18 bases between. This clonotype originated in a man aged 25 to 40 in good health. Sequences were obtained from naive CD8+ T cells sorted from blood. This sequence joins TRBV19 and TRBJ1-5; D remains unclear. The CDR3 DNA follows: TGTGCCAGCCGCCTTCGGGGTCCGGACAATCAGCCCCAGCATTTT. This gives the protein CASRLRGPDNQPQHF. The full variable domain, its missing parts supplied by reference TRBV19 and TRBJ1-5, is DGGITQSPKYLFRKEGQNVTLSCEQNLNHDAMYWYRQDPGQGLRLIYYSQIVNDFQKGDIAEGYSVSREKKESFPLTVTSAQKNPTAFYLCASRLRGPDNQPQHFGDGTRLSIL.